The clone carrying this T cell receptor (beta chain) has just a few counts. Researchers took RNA transcripts and amplified TCR beta CDR3 regions from them. The library came from an HTBI-primed first-round RT-PCR and a second-round multiplex PCR. Each CDR3 protein is one row after TCRdb ran MiXCR on the multiplex PCR reads. The data hold around 520,000 distinct CDR3 sequences, with less than 45% observed a single time. This sample was taken from a study of Graves' ophthalmopathy and Graves' hyperthyroidism. The CDR3 length is 14 residues. Trimming shortened V by 2 bases and J by 3 bases, and 11 bases separated the two germline ends. Germline loops: CDR1 SGHDN, CDR2 FVKESK.

The sequenced sample consisted of peripheral blood or thyroid tissue (not recorded which). This rearrangement joins TRBV14 to TRBJ2-7; D uncertain. The clonotype was recovered from an adult man with Graves' hyperthyroidism. CDR3 coding DNA: TGTGCCAGCAGCCAATCCGGCCTCGACTACGAGCAGTACTTC. It yields the protein CASSQSGLDYEQYF. The variable domain in full, with the rest retrieved from reference TRBV14 and TRBJ2-7, is EAGVTQFPSHSVIEKGQTVTLRCDPISGHDNLYWYRRVMGKEIKFLLHFVKESKQDESGMPNNRFLAERTGGTYSTLKVQPAELEDSGVYFCASSQSGLDYEQYFGPGTRLTVT.